Below are 30 T cell receptor beta chains sequenced from a single sample in a study of cytomegalovirus exposure and HLA in healthy donors. Researchers ran the PCR with 60 Vbeta and 13 Jbeta primers. Produced via immunoSEQ multiplex PCR; TCRdb's table is partial and in-frame only. Altogether about 35,000 clones are present, more than 90% being singletons, with the ten largest covering roughly 3%. Sequencing was done on a sample of PBMCs. Receptors were obtained from a woman aged 18-30 years in good health and CMV-seronegative.

This clone was seen a single time. The J gene is TRBJ2-7, the V gene TRBV5-1; 15 nucleotides line up with TRBD2. Germline V gene lookup returns CDR1 SGHRS and CDR2 YFSETQ. V lost 3 bases to trimming and J lost 3 bases; unmatched junction nucleotides: 7. This CDR3 contains 17 residues. The CDR3 region is CASSWGLAGGFDYEQYF. As DNA, the CDR3 is TGCGCCAGCAGCTGGGGACTAGCGGGAGGATTCGACTACGAGCAGTACTTC.

The chain employs TRBV7-2 and TRBJ2-1; 8 bases agree with TRBD2. Germline-derived CDR1 and CDR2 are SGHTA and FQGNSA. This CDR3 is built from 15 residues. The J segment lost 1 base and the V segment lost 8 bases, leaving 7 bases of the junction unmatched. The CDR3 region has the DNA TGTGCCAGCCGTCAGCGGGAGACTTCCTACAATGAGCAGTTCTTC. This sequence encodes CASRQRETSYNEQFF.

As to this clone: At one end, the junction sequence differs from germline, possibly due to a read error. This rearrangement joins TRBV20-1 to TRBJ1-5; 7 bases align to TRBD1. CDR1 DFQATT and CDR2 SNEGSKA come from the germline V gene (reference sequence). CDR3 size: 11 residues. Here the CDR3 reads CSAWTRQGPSF. The CDR3 DNA sequence: TGCAGTGCTTGGACCCGACAGGGCCCCTCTTTT.

The chain links TRBV11-3 to TRBJ1-4, with 7 bases aligning to TRBD1. Per germline, CDR1 SGHNT and CDR2 YENEEA. Trimming at V came to 1 base and at J to 4 bases, leaving 9 bases not matched to a gene. The CDR3 runs to 17 residues. CDR3 DNA: TGTGCCAGCAGCTTAGCAGGGGGTGGGACAGTTAATGAAAAACTGTTTTTT. This codes for CASSLAGGGTVNEKLFF.

The chain combines TRBV4-2 with TRBJ1-4; D may be TRBD1 (6 bases). This CDR3 is 15 amino acids long. The V end was cut by 4 bases, the J end by 7 bases, with 16 bases between. CDR1 is LGHNA, CDR2 YNFKEQ, per germline. As DNA, the CDR3 is TGTGCCAGCAGCCTACTCGGGGGGCGGGGTGAAAAACTGTTTTTT. Residues: CASSLLGGRGEKLFF.

This chain links TRBV30 with TRBJ1-1; 8 bases are a match to TRBD1. This CDR3 has 13 amino acids. The germline V gene has CDR1 GTSNPN and CDR2 SVGIG (reference sequence). J gave up 4 bases and V 8 bases, and 9 bases lay outside the gene matches. The CDR3 loop is CAVAQGGGTEAFF. The CDR3 nucleotides read TGTGCCGTCGCACAGGGGGGCGGCACTGAAGCTTTCTTT.

A single count supports this clone. The chain joins TRBV28 to TRBJ2-6; 8 nucleotides agree with TRBD1. V lost 5 bases to trimming and J lost 4 bases; unmatched junction nucleotides: 19. CDR1 and CDR2 from the germline V gene are MDHEN and SYDVKM. The CDR3 is 20 amino acids. The CDR3 loop is CASSQLGAGGVRGGANVLTF. CDR3 DNA sequence: TGTGCCAGCAGTCAGCTGGGGGCAGGGGGCGTAAGAGGCGGGGCCAACGTCCTGACTTTC.

The chain carries TRBV2 and TRBJ2-7; possibly TRBD1 for D (6 bases). The CDR3 is made up of 12 amino acids. Trimming removed 6 bases at V and 5 bases at J, with 11 bases between. Germline V CDR1 and CDR2: SNHLY, FYNNEI. CDR3 residues: CASRRGHNEQYF. In nucleotides, the CDR3 is TGTGCCAGCAGAAGGGGACACAACGAGCAGTACTTC.

The chain couples TRBV5-1 to TRBJ1-1, with TRBD1 identical over 10 bases. Germline V gene data show CDR1 as SGHRS and CDR2 as YFSETQ. This CDR3 region has 16 residues. Germline trimming cut 3 bases from V and 3 bases from J; bases unmatched to any gene: 8. The CDR3 sequence: CASSWFSGTGDTEAFF. The CDR3 bases are TGCGCCAGCAGCTGGTTTTCGGGGACAGGGGACACTGAAGCTTTCTTT.

Note on this clone: A read error may produce the germline difference seen at one junction end. This rearrangement joins TRBV7-7 to TRBJ2-2; 8 nucleotides match TRBD1. Germline V lookup: CDR1 SSHAT, CDR2 FNYEAQ (reference sequence). The CDR3 covers 17 residues. This CDR3 is CASSPQTGGFVTGELFF. The CDR3 nucleotides read TGTGCTAGCAGCCCCCAAACAGGGGGATTTGTCACCGGGGAGCTGTTTTTT.

This clone was counted between two and nine times. The DNA of the CDR3 is TGTGCCTGGACCAAATCGGGACTAGCGGAAAGAGAGCAGTTCTTC. Translated, it gives CAWTKSGLAEREQFF. The chain carries TRBV30 and TRBJ2-1; 11 positions match TRBD2. Germline CDR1 and CDR2: GTSNPN and SVGIG (reference sequence). The CDR3 loop spans 15 amino acids. The V segment lost 4 bases and the J segment 10 bases; nucleotides outside the gene matches: 12.

The chain recombines TRBV7-3 with TRBJ2-1; 12 nucleotides agree with TRBD2. The J segment lost 0 bases and the V segment lost 4 bases, leaving 7 bases of the junction unmatched. Per germline, CDR1 SGHTA and CDR2 FQGTGA. The CDR3 totals 18 residues. The CDR3 reads CASSSQTSGSLSYNEQFF. The CDR3 DNA follows: TGTGCCAGCAGCTCTCAGACTAGCGGGAGCCTCTCCTACAATGAGCAGTTCTTC.

The chain has TRBV28 and TRBJ2-1; D unclear. This CDR3 comprises 12 residues. V lost 2 bases and J lost 10, with 9 bases in between. CDR1 and CDR2 (germline): MDHEN, SYDVKM. CDR3 loop: CASSLKWLEQFF. The CDR3 DNA reads as TGTGCCAGCAGTTTAAAATGGCTGGAGCAGTTCTTC. Drawing the rest from reference TRBV28 and TRBJ2-1, the complete variable domain is DVKVTQSSRYLVKRTGEKVFLECVQDMDHENMFWYRQDPGLGLRLIYFSYDVKMKEKGDIPEGYSVSREKKERFSLILESASTNQTSMYLCASSLKWLEQFFGPGTRLTVL.

V is TRBV6-1 and J is TRBJ1-1; no reliable D call. CDR1 is MNHNS and CDR2 is SASEGT in the germline V gene. The V end was cut by 5 bases, the J end by 5 bases, with 12 bases between. The CDR3 has 13 amino acids. This CDR3 reads CASSSGVRTEAFF. Here the CDR3 DNA reads TGTGCCAGCAGTAGCGGGGTTAGGACTGAAGCTTTCTTT.

Details on this clone: A junction boundary mismatches the germline segment, possibly from a read error. The J gene is TRBJ2-2, the V gene TRBV7-9; weak D call: TRBD1 (5 bases). Germline loops: CDR1 SEHNR, CDR2 FQNEAQ (reference sequence). The CDR3 sequence is 15 residues long. The CDR3 DNA is TGTTCCAGCAGCTCGTACAGGAGCAGGACCGGGGAGCTGTTTTTT. Translation: CSSSSYRSRTGELFF.

J is TRBJ1-2 and V is TRBV16; the match to TRBD1 covers 12 bases. Germline V gene data show CDR1 as KGHSY and CDR2 as FQNENV. This CDR3 has 15 amino acids. The ends lost 2 bases at V and 8 bases at J; junction bases unmatched: 6. CDR3 protein: CASSQRGQGASGYTF. DNA for the CDR3: TGTGCCAGCAGCCAAAGGGGACAGGGGGCCTCCGGCTACACCTTC.

This chain links TRBV7-2 with TRBJ2-5, with D unclear. The CDR3 contains 13 residues. Germline V CDR1 and CDR2: SGHTA, FQGNSA. V lost 5 bases and J lost 5, with 12 bases in between. For the CDR3, the DNA is TGTGCCAGCAGCCTTGTACTACGGGAGACCCAGTACTTC. It specifies CASSLVLRETQYF.

The chain carries TRBV2 and TRBJ1-1; possible D gene TRBD1, 5 bases. CDR1 and CDR2 from the germline V gene are SNHLY and FYNNEI. The CDR3 has 14 residues. V was cut by 8 bases and J by 5 bases, with 18 bases left in between. CDR3 sequence (DNA): TGTGCCAGCTCTGGGAGGACCCGGGGGACTGAAGCTTTCTTT. The encoded protein is CASSGRTRGTEAFF.

The chain recombines TRBV5-6 with TRBJ2-7, with TRBD1 identical over 11 bases. The CDR3 sequence is 14 residues long. The J segment lost 7 bases and the V segment lost 2 bases, leaving 5 bases of the junction unmatched. Germline CDR1 SGHDT, CDR2 YYEEEE. CDR3 sequence reads: CASSFGQGAREQYF. DNA for the CDR3: TGTGCCAGCAGCTTCGGACAGGGGGCGCGGGAGCAGTACTTC.

As regards this clone: Mismatch with germline at one junction end may stem from a read error. The rearrangement joins TRBV28 to TRBJ1-1; possibly TRBD1 for D (6 bases). Germline values: CDR1 MDHEN, CDR2 SYDVKM. The CDR3 spans 13 residues. The CDR3: CASSWTANAEAFF. The CDR3 DNA is TGTGCCAGCAGTTGGACAGCGAACGCTGAAGCTTTCTTT.

The chain links TRBV11-2 to TRBJ2-1; 7 bases are shared with TRBD2. The CDR3 has 15 amino acids. The V and J ends lost 3 bases and 9 bases, in that order; junction bases with no gene match: 11. The germline gives CDR1 SGHAT, CDR2 FQNNGV. The CDR3 nucleotides are TGTGCCAGCAGCTTCCAGACGGGACTACATGTTGAGCAGTTCTTC. Amino acids: CASSFQTGLHVEQFF.

V gene TRBV2 combines with J gene TRBJ1-5; D is unclear. The length of the CDR3 is 15 residues. Looked up from germline, CDR1 is SNHLY and CDR2 is FYNNEI. V was shortened by 2 bases and J by 3 bases, with 11 bases between the two germline ends. DNA of the CDR3: TGTGCCAGCAGTGAAATGGCCAACCTCAATCAGCCCCAGCATTTT. Translation: CASSEMANLNQPQHF. Together with reference TRBV2 and TRBJ1-5, the CDR3 gives the full variable domain: EPEVTQTPSHQVTQMGQEVILRCVPISNHLYFYWYRQILGQKVEFLVSFYNNEISEKSEIFDDQFSVERPDGSNFTLKIRSTKLEDSAMYFCASSEMANLNQPQHFGDGTRLSIL.

This clone has only one observation. The chain couples TRBV29-1 to TRBJ2-1; 7 positions agree with TRBD1. Germline trimming cut 6 bases from V and 2 bases from J; bases unmatched to any gene: 7. CDR3 size: 14 residues. Germline V gives CDR1 SQVTM, CDR2 ANQGSEA. Written as DNA, the CDR3 is TGCAGCGTGGACCGGACAGGAGCCTACAATGAGCAGTTCTTC. This codes for CSVDRTGAYNEQFF.

The chain recombines TRBV4-2 with TRBJ2-7; 8 bases align to TRBD1. V shed 9 bases and J 2 bases; nucleotides not matched to a gene: 12. The germline CDR1 and CDR2 sequences are LGHNA and YNFKEQ. The CDR3 has 15 residues. The CDR3 protein is CASQSQRTGTYEQYF. CDR3 nucleotide sequence: TGTGCCAGTCAATCACAGCGGACAGGGACCTACGAGCAGTACTTC.

The chain combines TRBV11-3 with TRBJ2-1, with D perhaps matching TRBD2 (5 bases). CDR3 length equals 15 residues. The germline CDR1 and CDR2 sequences are SGHNT and YENEEA. V was shortened by 5 bases and J by 5 bases, with 16 bases between the two germline ends. CDR3 region: CASSQVATHHNEQFF. The CDR3 bases are TGTGCCAGCAGCCAAGTAGCGACCCACCACAATGAGCAGTTCTTC.

This clone was recorded once. V usage is TRBV19 and J usage is TRBJ2-6; TRBD1 is a possible D gene (5 bases). Trimming cost V 0 bases and J 2 bases, with 8 bases left between them. This CDR3 is 16 amino acids long. Germline CDR1 reads LNHDA; CDR2 reads SQIVND (reference sequence). DNA for the CDR3: TGTGCCAGTAGTATAGATCCCAGGGCTGGGGCCAACGTCCTGACTTTC. Protein: CASSIDPRAGANVLTF.

This chain links TRBV6-5 with TRBJ1-5; 10 bases line up with TRBD1. The CDR3 covers 15 residues. With V trimmed by 4 bases and J by 10 bases, 10 bases remained unmatched. Looked up from germline, CDR1 is MNHEY and CDR2 is SVGAGI. In DNA, the CDR3 is TGTGCCAGCAGTTTGAACCGGGACAGGGGTTCACCCCAGCATTTT. Its translation: CASSLNRDRGSPQHF.

The chain couples TRBV6-1 to TRBJ2-7; TRBD1 matches at 11 bases. The V segment lost 8 bases and the J segment 5 bases; nucleotides outside the gene matches: 11. CDR3 length equals 15 residues. In germline, CDR1 is MNHNS, CDR2 SASEGT. Here the CDR3 reads CASSPVRDRGNEQYF. In nucleotides, the CDR3 is TGTGCCAGCTCTCCCGTACGGGACAGGGGGAACGAGCAGTACTTC.

This clone occurred once. The chain employs TRBV4-1 and TRBJ2-1; 8 bases fit TRBD2. The V gene's germline CDR1 is MGHRA and CDR2 YSYEKL. The CDR3 runs to 15 residues. Germline trimming cut 6 bases from V and 0 bases from J; bases unmatched to any gene: 4. The CDR3 loop reads CASSYSGSSYNEQFF. As DNA, the CDR3 is TGCGCCAGCAGTTACAGCGGGAGCTCCTACAATGAGCAGTTCTTC.

The chain combines TRBV6-6 with TRBJ1-1, with 7 nucleotides matching TRBD1. The V gene's germline CDR1 is MNHNY and CDR2 SVGAGI (reference sequence). CDR3 size: 13 residues. J was trimmed by 6 bases and V by 5 bases; bases with no gene match: 6. CDR3: CASSLTGEAEAFF. The CDR3 nucleotides read TGTGCCAGCAGTCTTACAGGGGAGGCTGAAGCTTTCTTT.